These T cell receptor beta chains were read from a single sample in a study of radiotherapy plus CTLA-4 blockade in lung cancer. The data were produced by immunoSEQ multiplex PCR, yet TCRdb's version contains in-frame clones alone and is incomplete. The profile shows tens of thousands of clones, over 70% of them singletons. Sequences were derived from peripheral blood, sampled from a patient treated with radiotherapy plus ipilimumab. The receptors were sampled from a human donor with non-small cell lung cancer who had a partial response to radiotherapy plus ipilimumab. CDR3s include the opening cysteine and the closing phenylalanine or tryptophan. Each record gives: CDR3 length, J gene, clone size, V gene, D gene, CDR3 protein, CDR3 DNA. D genes are given only for firm matches. Rows may omit the clone size; those that give it use once, few, many or a size class.

17 | TRBJ2-1 | . | TRBV11-2 | TRBD2 | CASSFRLAGEPYNEQFF | TGTGCCAGCAGCTTTCGACTAGCGGGGGAACCGTACAATGAGCAGTTCTTC
14 | TRBJ2-3 | once | TRBV11-2 | TRBD2 | CASSLAGGPDTQYF | TGTGCCAGCAGTCTAGCGGGGGGTCCAGATACGCAGTATTTT
12 | TRBJ1-5 | . | TRBV7-8 | . | CASSLGGQPQHF | TGTGCCAGCAGCTTAGGGGGCCAGCCCCAGCATTTT
17 | TRBJ2-1 | . | TRBV4-1 | TRBD2 | CASSQAASGGARDEQFF | TGCGCCAGCAGCCAAGCCGCTAGCGGGGGGGCTAGGGATGAGCAGTTCTTC
16 | TRBJ2-7 | . | TRBV5-1 | TRBD1 | CASSGGQGALSYEQYF | TGCGCCAGCAGCGGCGGACAGGGAGCCCTCTCCTACGAGCAGTACTTC
15 | TRBJ2-1 | . | TRBV9 | TRBD2 | CASGPTSGGGNEQFF | TGTGCCAGCGGGCCGACTAGCGGGGGCGGGAATGAGCAGTTCTTC
14 | TRBJ2-7 | . | TRBV11-2 | . | CASSPGGGSYEQYF | TGTGCCAGCAGCCCAGGCGGCGGGTCCTACGAGCAGTACTTC
14 | TRBJ1-2 | few | TRBV19 | . | CASSITDNNYGYTF | TGTGCCAGTAGTATCACGGACAACAACTATGGCTACACCTTC
11 | TRBJ2-1 | . | TRBV6-5 | . | CASSYQDIRFF | TGTGCCAGCAGTTACCAGGATATACGGTTCTTC
13 | TRBJ1-2 | . | TRBV9 | . | CASSDGGAGGYTF | TGTGCCAGCAGTGACGGGGGTGCAGGAGGCTACACCTTC
16 | TRBJ2-5 | few | TRBV7-2 | TRBD1 | CASSTRTGNIQETQYF | TGTGCCAGCAGCACCAGGACAGGGAATATCCAAGAGACCCAGTACTTC
15 | TRBJ2-3 | . | TRBV5-4 | . | CASSSPTGLTDTQYF | TGTGCCAGCAGCTCGCCGACGGGGTTGACAGATACGCAGTATTTT
15 | TRBJ1-2 | . | TRBV9 | TRBD1 | CASSAPGQGDYGYTF | TGTGCCAGCAGCGCCCCCGGCCAGGGGGACTATGGCTACACCTTC
15 | TRBJ1-1 | few | TRBV7-3 | . | CASSPSGVMNTEAFF | TGTGCCAGCAGCCCCAGCGGGGTGATGAACACTGAAGCTTTCTTT
15 | TRBJ2-5 | . | TRBV6-1 | TRBD2 | CASKLTSGIQETQYF | TGTGCCAGCAAGCTGACTAGCGGCATCCAAGAGACCCAGTACTTC
14 | TRBJ2-2 | . | TRBV7-7 | TRBD1 | CASSSVQGAGELFF | TGTGCCAGCAGCTCAGTACAGGGGGCCGGGGAGCTGTTTTTT
16 | TRBJ2-3 | . | TRBV11-2 | TRBD2 | CASSLGLAGNTDTQYF | TGTGCCAGCAGCCTAGGACTAGCGGGGAACACAGATACGCAGTATTTT
17 | TRBJ2-5 | . | TRBV27 | . | CASRSYYRGGKRETQYF | TGTGCCAGCAGATCTTACTACAGGGGGGGGAAGCGGGAGACCCAGTACTTC
16 | TRBJ2-3 | once | TRBV5-4 | . | CASSLPRGGGTDTQYF | TGTGCCAGCAGCTTGCCTCGAGGAGGTGGCACAGATACGCAGTATTTT
14 | TRBJ1-1 | . | TRBV6-1 | . | CASSGRGMNTEAFF | TGTGCCAGCAGTGGCAGGGGCATGAACACTGAAGCTTTCTTT
15 | TRBJ1-2 | . | TRBV5-1 | . | CASSLGGGEDYGYTF | TGCGCCAGCAGCTTGGGGGGGGGCGAGGACTATGGCTACACCTTC
17 | TRBJ2-7 | . | TRBV5-8 | TRBD2 | CASLGDYGLAGSTKQYF | TGTGCCAGCTTGGGGGATTATGGACTAGCGGGGTCTACAAAGCAGTACTTC
16 | TRBJ1-5 | . | TRBV6-1 | . | CASSDTKRGFNQPQHF | TGTGCCAGCAGTGACACTAAACGGGGGTTCAATCAGCCCCAGCATTTT
15 | TRBJ1-5 | . | TRBV4-3 | TRBD1 | CASSQNRGSNQPQHF | TGCGCCAGCAGCCAAAACAGGGGAAGCAATCAGCCCCAGCATTTT
13 | TRBJ2-7 | . | TRBV2 | TRBD1 | CASSTGTGVEQYF | TGTGCCAGCAGTACCGGGACAGGGGTCGAGCAGTACTTC
14 | TRBJ1-1 | . | TRBV29-1 | TRBD1 | CSGTGGKGHTEAFF | TGCAGCGGGACAGGGGGCAAGGGGCACACTGAAGCTTTCTTT
15 | TRBJ2-1 | . | TRBV6-5 | TRBD1 | CASSPTGGAYNEQFF | TGTGCCAGCAGTCCCACAGGGGGCGCCTACAATGAGCAGTTCTTC
15 | TRBJ1-3 | . | TRBV5-6 | . | CASSFGGPTGNTIYF | TGTGCCAGCAGCTTTGGCGGGCCTACTGGAAACACCATATATTTT
16 | TRBJ2-1 | . | TRBV6-6 | TRBD2 | CASSYPPSGGDNEQFF | TGTGCCAGCAGTTATCCCCCAAGCGGGGGGGACAATGAGCAGTTCTTC
13 | TRBJ2-7 | . | TRBV18 | . | CASSQTAPGEQYF | TGTGCCAGCTCACAGACAGCCCCTGGCGAGCAGTACTTC
18 | TRBJ2-5 | once | TRBV4-2 | TRBD2 | CASSQYSPGLAGEETQYF | TGTGCCAGCAGCCAATACTCTCCGGGACTAGCGGGGGAAGAGACCCAGTACTTC
12 | TRBJ2-2 | few | TRBV6-5 | . | CASRQGDGELFF | TGTGCCAGCAGACAAGGGGACGGGGAGCTGTTTTTT
15 | TRBJ1-5 | . | TRBV10-2 | . | CASSPRGSLNQPQHF | TGCGCCAGCAGTCCGAGGGGGTCTTTGAATCAGCCCCAGCATTTT
14 | TRBJ1-5 | . | TRBV6-6 | . | CASSPGPGNQPQHF | TGTGCCAGCAGTCCAGGGCCAGGGAATCAGCCCCAGCATTTT
14 | TRBJ2-1 | . | TRBV28 | TRBD2 | CASSWLAGGNEQFF | TGTGCCAGCAGCTGGCTAGCGGGGGGCAATGAGCAGTTCTTC
14 | TRBJ2-2 | . | TRBV10-2 | . | CASGRTGNTGELFF | TGCGCCAGCGGGAGGACAGGGAACACCGGGGAGCTGTTTTTT
16 | TRBJ1-1 | few | TRBV7-6 | . | CASSSSTGSANTEAFF | TGTGCCAGCAGCTCCAGTACAGGGTCGGCGAACACTGAAGCTTTCTTT
14 | TRBJ1-1 | . | TRBV29-1 | . | CSVAKTGMNTEAFF | TGCAGCGTGGCCAAGACAGGCATGAACACTGAAGCTTTCTTT
16 | TRBJ1-2 | . | TRBV6-5 | TRBD1 | CASSSQSGTGVYGYTF | TGTGCCAGCAGTTCCCAATCCGGGACAGGGGTCTATGGCTACACCTTC
14 | TRBJ2-7 | once | TRBV2 | . | CASRAWDNSYEQYF | TGTGCCAGCCGGGCGTGGGACAACTCCTACGAGCAGTACTTC
14 | TRBJ1-6 | . | TRBV9 | . | CASSALGQNSPLHF | TGTGCCAGCAGCGCCCTGGGGCAGAACTCACCCCTCCACTTT
17 | TRBJ2-5 | . | TRBV7-2 | TRBD2 | CASSLVGLAGGRGTQYF | TGTGCCAGCAGCTTAGTTGGACTAGCGGGGGGACGTGGGACCCAGTACTTC
19 | TRBJ2-6 | . | TRBV5-1 | TRBD1 | CASSSVPGTGPSGANVLTF | TGCGCCAGCAGTTCTGTTCCCGGGACAGGTCCCTCTGGGGCCAACGTCCTGACTTTC